The clone carrying this T cell receptor (beta chain) was detected once. The target antigen is unknown. V lost 2 bases, J lost 5 bases, and 3 bases lay in between. Germline V gene lookup returns CDR1 SGHAT and CDR2 FQNNGV. This CDR3 has 11 amino acids. Produced via immunoSEQ multiplex PCR; TCRdb's table is partial and in-frame only. Here the sample spans roughly 110,000 clones, about 94% being singletons. This record comes from a study of siplizumab effects on memory and regulatory T cells. Study results and caveats: Whether proliferating Tregs in siplizumab cultures suppress was not functionally confirmed. Memory cells seemed less diverse than naive T cells, which seemed major alloresponse contributors.

This sequence joins TRBV11-2 and TRBJ2-5; no clear D. The clonotype comes from a human donor in good health. Sequenced: non-Treg CD4+ T cells sorted from blood. CDR3 loop: CASSLRETQYF. The CDR3 coding sequence is TGTGCCAGCAGCTTAAGGGAGACCCAGTACTTC.